These T cell receptor beta chains were read from a single sample in a study of CD8+ T cells in alopecia areata. Clones were sequenced by immunoSEQ multiplex PCR, and TCRdb holds only the in-frame ones, with some missing. Of 90,000 to 100,000 clones in the sample, less than 50% were seen once. Sequences were obtained from CD4+ T cells sorted from blood. These receptors were collected from a human donor with alopecia areata. The CDR3 runs from the conserved cysteine through the conserved F or W. The order of the fields is CDR3 DNA, CDR3 protein, V gene, D gene, clone size, J gene. The D gene is left open where the match is weak. Size tells how often a clone was seen (once, few, many) or the class of an expanded clone, and some rows leave it out.

TGCAGCGTTGACGGGGGTAGCGGCTACACCTTC | CSVDGGSGYTF | TRBV29-1 | NA | few | TRBJ1-2
TGTGCCAGCAGCTTGGCCCAGAACAATGAGCAGTTCTTC | CASSLAQNNEQFF | TRBV5-4 | NA | few | TRBJ2-1
TGCAGCGTTAGTCAGCCCGAAGAGACCCAGTACTTC | CSVSQPEETQYF | TRBV29-1 | NA | NA | TRBJ2-5
TGTGCCTGGAGTGAGCCGGATACGCAGTATTTT | CAWSEPDTQYF | TRBV30 | NA | NA | TRBJ2-3
TGCGCCAGCAGCTTGAGGGAACAAACAGATACGCAGTATTTT | CASSLREQTDTQYF | TRBV5-1 | NA | few | TRBJ2-3
TGTGCCTGGAGTAGAACAGGGGGCTGCACCTTC | CAWSRTGGCTF | TRBV30 | TRBD1 | NA | TRBJ1-2
TGTGCCTGGAGTGTACAAGGCAGGGATAGCAATCAGCCCCAGCATTTT | CAWSVQGRDSNQPQHF | TRBV30 | NA | NA | TRBJ1-5
TGTGCCAGCTCGAAAATCCCAGAGGGAATGAACACTGAAGCTTTCTTT | CASSKIPEGMNTEAFF | TRBV18 | NA | NA | TRBJ1-1
TGTGCCAGCAGCTTGAGCGAGCAGTACTTC | CASSLSEQYF | TRBV11-2 | NA | NA | TRBJ2-7
TGTGCCAGCAACCACCGGACCCAGTGGGACCAGTACTTC | CASNHRTQWDQYF | TRBV7-8 | NA | NA | TRBJ2-5
TGTGCCAGCAGTGAACTAGCGGGGGTAGGTGGCTCCTCCTACAATGAGCAGTTCTTC | CASSELAGVGGSSYNEQFF | TRBV2 | TRBD2 | NA | TRBJ2-1
TGTGCCAGCAGCCCAGTTCGTGGCACTGAAGCTTTCTTT | CASSPVRGTEAFF | TRBV14 | NA | few | TRBJ1-1
TGCAGCGTTGAAACAGGGCCTACGGAGCAGTACTTC | CSVETGPTEQYF | TRBV29-1 | NA | NA | TRBJ2-7
TGTGCCTGGAGATCACAAGAGACCCAGTACTTC | CAWRSQETQYF | TRBV30 | NA | NA | TRBJ2-5
TGTGCCAGCAGCTTAGGCGGGGCCTGGGAGACCCAGTACTTC | CASSLGGAWETQYF | TRBV7-2 | NA | once | TRBJ2-5
TGTGCCTGGACATCGGGAGGCAATGAGCAGTTCTTC | CAWTSGGNEQFF | TRBV30 | TRBD2 | NA | TRBJ2-1
TGTGCCTGGAAGCAGGGGAGCGATCAGCCCCAGCATTTT | CAWKQGSDQPQHF | TRBV30 | NA | NA | TRBJ1-5
TGCGCCAGCAGCCATCCCCTAGCGGCGAGCACAGATACGCAGTATTTT | CASSHPLAASTDTQYF | TRBV4-1 | TRBD2 | NA | TRBJ2-3
TGCGCCAGCCAACAGGAGGGATACGAGCAGTACTTC | CASQQEGYEQYF | TRBV5-1 | NA | NA | TRBJ2-7
TGTGCCAGCTCACCGCCAAGAGCGGGACGGACGACTAGCACAGATACGCAGTATTTT | CASSPPRAGRTTSTDTQYF | TRBV18 | TRBD2 | NA | TRBJ2-3
TGTGCCTGGAGCGACCTAGCATGGGAGACCCAGTACTTC | CAWSDLAWETQYF | TRBV30 | NA | NA | TRBJ2-5
TGTGCCAGCTCACCAGGGGCGGGAGCCCAAGAGACCCAGTACTTC | CASSPGAGAQETQYF | TRBV18 | TRBD2 | NA | TRBJ2-5
TGCGCCAGCAGCCAAGCAGGGTCTGGGGCCAACGTCCTGACTTTC | CASSQAGSGANVLTF | TRBV4-3 | NA | NA | TRBJ2-6
TGCGCCAGCAGCTTGGAGGGTACGCAGTATTTT | CASSLEGTQYF | TRBV5-1 | NA | NA | TRBJ2-3
TGCAGCGAAATGATCGGGCGAGAGACCCAGTACTTC | CSEMIGRETQYF | TRBV29-1 | NA | few | TRBJ2-5
TGTGCCAGCAGGAATGGACCGCACACTGAAGCTTTCTTT | CASRNGPHTEAFF | TRBV6-5 | NA | NA | TRBJ1-1
TGTGCCAGCAGTTACCAGGGATACACCGGGGAGCTGTTTTTT | CASSYQGYTGELFF | TRBV2 | NA | NA | TRBJ2-2
TGTGCCAGCAGCTTGCCGGGACTAAAGACGCAGTATTTT | CASSLPGLKTQYF | TRBV7-2 | TRBD2 | NA | TRBJ2-3
TGCAGCGACACCACTCCGGCCTTTGAGCAGTTCTTC | CSDTTPAFEQFF | TRBV29-1 | NA | NA | TRBJ2-1
TGTGCCAGCAGCCGGGACTTGGTCGGGGAGCTGTTTTTT | CASSRDLVGELFF | TRBV2 | NA | NA | TRBJ2-2
TGTGCCTGGAGTGAAGGGGTCGTGAATGAGCAGTTCTTC | CAWSEGVVNEQFF | TRBV30 | NA | few | TRBJ2-1
TGTGCCAGCTCACCGGTAGACAATGAGCAGTTCTTC | CASSPVDNEQFF | TRBV18 | NA | few | TRBJ2-1
TGCAGCGTTTCCAGGATGAACACTGAAGCTTTCTTT | CSVSRMNTEAFF | TRBV29-1 | NA | NA | TRBJ1-1
TGCAGCGTTGAACCCACGGACAGGGGTTTTGTTCGTGGCTACACCTTC | CSVEPTDRGFVRGYTF | TRBV29-1 | TRBD1 | few | TRBJ1-2
TGTGCCTGGGGAAGACAGGGGTTTTCACCCCTCCACTTT | CAWGRQGFSPLHF | TRBV30 | TRBD1 | NA | TRBJ1-6
TGCAGCGTTCCCAACCGGGACGAGGCTAGCACAGATACGCAGTATTTT | CSVPNRDEASTDTQYF | TRBV29-1 | NA | few | TRBJ2-3
TGTGCCTGGAGTGTACAGCGGGGCACAGATACGCAGTATTTT | CAWSVQRGTDTQYF | TRBV30 | NA | NA | TRBJ2-3
TGTGCCTGGAGCTCCGTACGCGGGGAAAGCACAGATACGCAGTATTTT | CAWSSVRGESTDTQYF | TRBV30 | NA | NA | TRBJ2-3
TGTGCCTGGAGACACAGGGCCTACGAGCAGTACTTC | CAWRHRAYEQYF | TRBV30 | NA | NA | TRBJ2-7
TGCGCCAGCAGCCGTGTGGTCGGGGCCAACGTCCTGACTTTC | CASSRVVGANVLTF | TRBV4-1 | NA | few | TRBJ2-6
TGTGCCAGCTCACGGAGCGGGGGACAAGAGACCCAGTACTTC | CASSRSGGQETQYF | TRBV18 | TRBD2 | NA | TRBJ2-5
TGTGCCAGCAGCCCCGCCCGGGAGGGCACAGATACGCAGTATTTT | CASSPAREGTDTQYF | TRBV28 | TRBD2 | few | TRBJ2-3
TGTGCCAGCAGCGTACTAGCGGGGGTCCAAGAGACCCAGTACTTC | CASSVLAGVQETQYF | TRBV9 | TRBD2 | NA | TRBJ2-5
TGCAGCGTTGATGGCAGGGTCACTGAAGCTTTCTTT | CSVDGRVTEAFF | TRBV29-1 | NA | few | TRBJ1-1
TGTGCCAGCAGCCAATCGGGCAGGGTCAATGAGCAGTTCTTC | CASSQSGRVNEQFF | TRBV7-6 | NA | NA | TRBJ2-1
TGCGCCAGCAGCTTACTAGCGGGAGAAAACGAGCAGTACTTC | CASSLLAGENEQYF | TRBV5-1 | TRBD2 | NA | TRBJ2-7
TGCAGCGTTGGCGGGAGGGCCAATATAGATACGCAGTATTTT | CSVGGRANIDTQYF | TRBV29-1 | TRBD2 | NA | TRBJ2-3
TGTGCCTGGAGTGTCCGGGACACTGGCTACACCTTC | CAWSVRDTGYTF | TRBV30 | NA | NA | TRBJ1-2